The sequence of this TCR beta chain was determined in a study of cytomegalovirus exposure and HLA in healthy donors (dated by TCRdb to about 2017). About the full investigation: According to a later analysis, the approximately 120 validation repertoires were produced on the same platform as the 680 or so repertoires of the first cohort. Along with the approximately 670-subject first cohort, a separate validation cohort of over a hundred different subjects was used. To predict cytomegalovirus infection status, the study combined high-throughput TCR immunosequencing, statistical association of individual TCRs with disease status, and machine learning. The study aimed to test whether cataloging public T cell receptors could reveal signatures of past pathogen exposure. Study-wide findings and limitations: Across donors, most TCR sequences were observed very rarely, whereas some public TCRs were present in many individuals. In vitro tests confirmed that a few of the cytomegalovirus-associated TCR beta chains recognize cytomegalovirus antigens. It was suggested by the authors that the approach could potentially be generalized to other disease states and immunological phenotypes. Subsequent analysis determined that TCRs grouped into clusters in the first cohort also showed a tendency toward co-occurrence across the 120 validation repertoires, and 90% to 95% of cluster scores exceeded 0. The study gave a list of roughly 150 TCR beta chains associated with cytomegalovirus. The classifier was reported to diagnose cytomegalovirus status with high specificity and sensitivity in both the original and validation cohorts. A later analysis had no HLA typing for the validation cohort, so co-occurrence there was scored across all 110 or so repertoires.

Library preparation was by the immunoSEQ multiplex PCR assay. Turning to the authors' computational methods: A statistical classification framework was developed to diagnose cytomegalovirus status using the catalog of TCR beta chain sequences. Here the immuneACCESS table is served through TCRdb, limited to in-frame sequences with V and J called. Missing clones are a known gap in these copies; in checked studies unresolved V genes cover under half, and the rest lacks a known reason. V and J calls and clone size follow that table, whereas D and trimming were derived from the DNA. Here the sample has 120,000 to 150,000 clones; around 85% occur a single time. Clones ranked in the top ten supply about 2.7% of the sample. Including cysteine and phenylalanine, the CDR3 has 16 amino acids. Just CDR3 DNA is preserved here, 48 bases in frame from base 1. V and J are trimmed by 0 bases and 1 base, and the gene matches miss 6 bases of the junction. The CDR1 and CDR2 encoded by the germline V gene (reference sequence) are SEHNR and FQNEAQ.

Donors formed part of the validation cohort, which comprised over a hundred subjects and was distinct from the first cohort of 690 or so subjects. With respect to this clone: The clone's antigen remains unknown. The sample holds no much larger clone one base away, and base qualities are not on file.

The source of this sequence is a man between 18 and 35 years old in good health and CMV-seronegative. Material for sequencing was PBMCs. The chain uses TRBV7-9 and TRBJ2-7, with 7 bases in between that match TRBD2. The CDR3 reads CASSLALLAPSYEQYF. Here is the DNA: TGTGCCAGCAGCTTAGCGCTACTAGCGCCTTCCTACGAGCAGTACTTC.